This paragraph covers one T cell receptor (beta chain) sequence. At one end, the junction sequence differs from germline, possibly due to a read error. The entry originates in a study of tumor and adjacent non-tumor tissue in lung cancer. Three rounds of nested PCR, following a modified ARM-PCR protocol, produced the TCRbeta library. TCRdb recomputed calls from the multiplex PCR reads with MiXCR, one row per CDR3 protein. The sample includes around 75,000 distinct CDR3 sequences, approximately 68% of them seen just once. Germline CDR1 DFQATT, CDR2 SNEGSKA (reference sequence). This CDR3 region has 14 residues. The template was RNA from unsorted bulk tissue. The normal lung tissue was taken more than 3 cm from the tumor edge.

Sequencing input: distant non-tumor lung tissue. The chain carries TRBV20-1 and TRBJ1-5, with D hard to call. The source is a woman aged 50 to 60 with non-small cell lung cancer. This chain's CDR3 is CTASRDIANQPQHF. The CDR3 bases are TGTACTGCTAGCCGGGATATAGCCAATCAGCCCCAGCATTTT.